The clone carrying this T cell receptor (beta chain) was found a few times. Its antigen is still unknown. These data originate in a study of human T cells and chemical hapten exposure. At the level of the study: Largely, small differences in pooled library volume made per-sample TCR yields vary.

Regarding time point: healthy volunteer bleed at 6 weeks. The starting material, unfractionated whole blood, was used for total RNA extraction. General observations from the study: No alteration of TCRs above 1 in 1000 frequency was seen with DPC sensitization.

Separate cDNA molecules received unique molecular identifiers, which the library attached to them. TCRdb fed the RACE reads into MiXCR, producing one record per CDR3 protein. This table holds some 81,000 distinct CDR3 sequences, around 9.4% found once. The receptor was derived from a female donor in good health. Some clones in this sample may be carry-over from other donors' samples. Sample: whole blood.

The CDR3 nucleotides read TGTGCCACCAGCAGAGACAGAAGAAACACCATATATTTT. It is translated as CATSRDRRNTIYF. V is TRBV15 and J is TRBJ1-3, with D hard to call. The CDR3 extends over 13 amino acids. The V and J ends lost 0 bases and 5 bases respectively, with 5 bases between them. The V gene's germline CDR1 is LNHNV and CDR2 YYDKDF (reference sequence). Combining the CDR3 with reference TRBV15 and TRBJ1-3 gives the whole variable domain DAMVIQNPRYQVTQFGKPVTLSCSQTLNHNVMYWYQQKSSQAPKLLFHYYDKDFNNEADTPDNFQSRRPNTSFCFLDIRSPGLGDTAMYLCATSRDRRNTIYFGEGSWLTVV.